The rows below give T cell receptor beta chains drawn from one sample of a study of T-cell reconstitution after alpha-beta-depleted transplantation in children. MiXCR was run by TCRdb on the PCR reads, yielding one entry per CDR3 protein. The repertoire holds about 27,000 distinct CDR3 sequences, under 7% seen once, with 5.5% to 7% in the top ten. Specimen: PBMCs, mostly from graft donor cells, collected 180 days after TCRalphabeta/CD19-depleted stem cell transplant. These receptors were taken from a male patient under 18 who had a stem cell transplant for acute myeloid leukemia, so the T cells may come from the graft donor. CDR3s include the opening cysteine and the closing phenylalanine or tryptophan. D genes are given only for firm matches. The size field is filled for only some rows; it gives once, few, many or a size class.

size: many
V: TRBV5-5
D: -
J: TRBJ1-1
DNA: TGTGCCAGCAGCTTAGAAGGAGATGCTGAAGCTTTCTTT
CDR3: CASSLEGDAEAFF

size: many
V: TRBV24-1
D: -
J: TRBJ2-5
DNA: TGTGCCACCAGTGACAGAGGGGATACCTTGTCTTCGGAGACCCAGTACTTC
CDR3: CATSDRGDTLSSETQYF

size: many
V: TRBV24-1
D: TRBD2
J: TRBJ2-1
DNA: TGTGCCACCAGTGATTTCACGGCGGGAGACTACAATGAGCAGTTCTTC
CDR3: CATSDFTAGDYNEQFF

size: many
V: TRBV11-3
D: -
J: TRBJ2-5
DNA: TGTGCCAGCAGCAATAGGGGCCTGGGGACCCAGTACTTC
CDR3: CASSNRGLGTQYF

size: -
V: TRBV28
D: TRBD2
J: TRBJ2-3
DNA: TGTGCCAGCAGTTTCAGCGGGAGAAGCACAGATACGCAGTATTTT
CDR3: CASSFSGRSTDTQYF

size: many
V: TRBV7-2
D: -
J: TRBJ1-2
DNA: TGTGCCAGCAGCTTAGGGGCGACAAACCTCTATGGCTACACCTTC
CDR3: CASSLGATNLYGYTF

size: many
V: TRBV3-1
D: -
J: TRBJ1-1
DNA: TGTGCCAGCAGCCAAGATAGGGTCGGGTCGAACACTGAAGCTTTCTTT
CDR3: CASSQDRVGSNTEAFF

size: -
V: TRBV30
D: TRBD2
J: TRBJ2-7
DNA: TGTGCCTGGAGTGTCGCGGGAGGGGCCTACGAGCAGTACTTC
CDR3: CAWSVAGGAYEQYF

size: many
V: TRBV4-2
D: TRBD2
J: TRBJ2-7
DNA: TGTGCCAGCAGCCCGAATGGACTAGCGGGGAACCAGGCGTCCTACGAGCAGTACTTC
CDR3: CASSPNGLAGNQASYEQYF

size: -
V: TRBV30
D: -
J: TRBJ1-1
DNA: TGTGCCTGGAGTGTGGGACGGCTTAGCTTGAACACTGAAGCTTTCTTT
CDR3: CAWSVGRLSLNTEAFF

size: many
V: TRBV5-1
D: TRBD1
J: TRBJ2-2
DNA: TGCGCCAGCTGCCTAACCGGGACAGGGTTAGCCGGGGAGCTGTTTTTT
CDR3: CASCLTGTGLAGELFF